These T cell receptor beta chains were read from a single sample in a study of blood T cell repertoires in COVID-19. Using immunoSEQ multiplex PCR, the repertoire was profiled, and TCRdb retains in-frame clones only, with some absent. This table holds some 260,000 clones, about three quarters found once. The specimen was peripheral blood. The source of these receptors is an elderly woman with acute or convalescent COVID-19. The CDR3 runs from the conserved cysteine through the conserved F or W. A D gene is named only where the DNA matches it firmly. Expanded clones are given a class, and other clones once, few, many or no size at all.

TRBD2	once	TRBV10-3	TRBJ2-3	CAITSGASDTQYF	TGTGCCATAACTAGCGGGGCTTCAGATACGCAGTATTTT
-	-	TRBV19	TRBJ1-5	CASSIGQTSNQPQHF	TGTGCCAGTAGTATCGGACAGACTAGCAATCAGCCCCAGCATTTT
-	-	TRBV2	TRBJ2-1	CASSEIQREQFF	TGTGCCAGCAGTGAAATCCAGCGGGAGCAGTTCTTC
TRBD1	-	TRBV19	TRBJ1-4	CASSLDRGRNEKLFF	TGTGCCAGTAGTTTAGACAGGGGAAGAAACGAAAAACTGTTTTTT
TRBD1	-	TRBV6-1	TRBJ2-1	CASSDQGQSEQFF	TGTGCCAGCAGTGACCAGGGACAGTCCGAGCAGTTCTTC
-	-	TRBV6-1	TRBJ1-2	CASSEEVTRGGYTF	TGTGCCAGCAGTGAAGAGGTGACCCGGGGAGGCTACACCTTC
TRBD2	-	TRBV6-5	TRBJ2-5	CATLAGGGQETQYF	TGTGCCACCCTTGCGGGGGGCGGGCAAGAGACCCAGTACTTC
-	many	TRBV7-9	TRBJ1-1	CASTHTRTENTEAFF	TGTGCCAGCACCCACACTAGGACTGAGAACACTGAAGCTTTCTTT
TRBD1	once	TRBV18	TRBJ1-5	CASSPGGAGGLAQHF	TGTGCCAGCTCACCAGGGGGTGCAGGGGGCTTGGCCCAGCATTTT
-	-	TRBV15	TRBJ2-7	CATSREPLGHRGYEQYF	TGTGCCACCAGCAGAGAGCCCCTCGGACACAGAGGATACGAGCAGTACTTC
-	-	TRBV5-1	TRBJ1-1	CASSLEGSTEAFF	TGCGCCAGCAGCCTCGAGGGCTCAACTGAAGCTTTCTTT
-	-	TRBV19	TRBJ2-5	CASSLAWGDQETQYF	TGTGCCAGTAGTCTAGCGTGGGGGGACCAAGAGACCCAGTACTTC
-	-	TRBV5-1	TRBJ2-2	CASSSQGSSTGELFF	TGCGCCAGCAGCTCACAGGGTTCGAGCACCGGGGAGCTGTTTTTT
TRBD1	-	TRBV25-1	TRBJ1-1	CASSEYRGGPTEAFF	TGTGCCAGCAGTGAATATCGAGGGGGCCCCACTGAAGCTTTCTTT
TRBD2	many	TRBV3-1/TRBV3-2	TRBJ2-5	CASRPPSGGAAGTQYF	TGTGCCAGCCGCCCCCCCAGCGGGGGGGCCGCGGGGACCCAGTACTTC
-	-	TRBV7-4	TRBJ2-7	CASSLAGGLEQYF	TGTGCCAGCAGCTTAGCTGGCGGTCTTGAGCAGTACTTC
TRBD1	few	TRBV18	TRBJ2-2	CASRGQGEEWNTGELFF	TGTGCCAGCCGCGGACAGGGCGAAGAATGGAACACCGGGGAGCTGTTTTTT
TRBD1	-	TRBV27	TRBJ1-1	CASSFLQGSTEAFF	TGTGCCAGCAGTTTTTTACAGGGGAGCACTGAAGCTTTCTTT
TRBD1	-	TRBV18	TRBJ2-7	CASSTQGSSYEQYF	TGTGCCAGCTCGACACAGGGGAGCTCCTACGAGCAGTACTTC